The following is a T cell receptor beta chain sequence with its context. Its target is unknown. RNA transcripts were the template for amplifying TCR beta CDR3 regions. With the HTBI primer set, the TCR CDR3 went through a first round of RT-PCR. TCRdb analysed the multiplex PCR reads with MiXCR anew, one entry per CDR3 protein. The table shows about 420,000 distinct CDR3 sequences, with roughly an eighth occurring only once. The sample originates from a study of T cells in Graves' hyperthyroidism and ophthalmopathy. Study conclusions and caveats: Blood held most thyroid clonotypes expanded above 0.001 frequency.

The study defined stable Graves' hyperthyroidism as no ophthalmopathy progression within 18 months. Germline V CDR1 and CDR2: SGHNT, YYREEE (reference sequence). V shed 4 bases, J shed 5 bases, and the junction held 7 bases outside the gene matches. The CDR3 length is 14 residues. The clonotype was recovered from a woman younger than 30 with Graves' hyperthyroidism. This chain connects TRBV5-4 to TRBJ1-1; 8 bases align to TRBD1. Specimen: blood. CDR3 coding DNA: TGTGCCAGCAGCGCGGACAGGGATGATACTGAAGCTTTCTTT. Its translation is CASSADRDDTEAFF. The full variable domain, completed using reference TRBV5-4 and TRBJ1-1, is ETGVTQSPTHLIKTRGQQVTLRCSSQSGHNTVSWYQQALGQGPQFIFQYYREEENGRGNFPPRFSGLQFPNYSSELNVNALELDDSALYLCASSADRDDTEAFFGQGTRLTVV.